This T cell receptor (beta chain) was profiled in a study of shared clonotypes between healthy human individuals. Study-wide background: Donor composition was a couple of women and three men, aged 18 to 49.

The V end lost 3 bases, the J end lost 1 base, and 18 bases lay between the germline ends. Germline values: CDR1 LNHDA, CDR2 SQIVND (reference sequence). There are 17 residues in the CDR3. Points from the study as a whole: Non-shared clonotypes displayed generation probabilities falling below those of clonotypes present in all four donors.

In regard to this clone: Its cognate antigen is unknown.

The protocol was immunoSEQ multiplex PCR, while the TCRdb copy is restricted to in-frame clones and leaves out a portion. The sample has 2 million to 2.5 million clones, 85% to 95% seen once. A split of CD4+ cells into CD45RA+ naive and CD45RA-negative memory subsets was performed. Input material: naive CD4+ T cells sorted from blood. Described subset: CD45RA+ positively selected. The source is a man aged 18-30 years in good health. The V gene is TRBV19, the J gene TRBJ1-1; maybe TRBD1 (5 bases). This CDR3 reads CASSMGRQLKGNTEAFF. CDR3 in DNA: TGTGCCAGTAGTATGGGGAGACAGCTCAAGGGGAACACTGAAGCTTTCTTT.